Presented here are 16 T cell receptor beta chains from one specimen sequenced in a study of blood T cell repertoires in COVID-19. The repertoire was sequenced with immunoSEQ multiplex PCR; TCRdb's copy has only in-frame clones and lacks some. The data show hundreds of thousands of clones, 70% to 90% seen once. Material: PBMCs or T cells enriched from blood (not recorded which). The source of these receptors is a man aged 35 to 55 in a cohort exposed to, infected with or recovered from COVID-19 (not recorded which).

The J gene is TRBJ2-7, the V gene TRBV30; 9 bases are a match to TRBD2. Trimming took 8 bases from V and 5 from J; bases not matched to a gene: 13. This CDR3 has 14 amino acids. The germline V gene encodes CDR1 GTSNPN and CDR2 SVGIG (reference sequence). This CDR3 reads CAVGRGGGMNEQYF. CDR3 sequence (DNA): TGTGCCGTAGGGCGCGGGGGGGGGATGAACGAGCAGTACTTC. The entire variable domain, with the rest obtained from reference TRBV30 and TRBJ2-7, is as follows: SQTIHQWPATLVQPVGSPLSLECTVEGTSNPNLYWYRQAAGRGLQLLFYSVGIGQISSEVPQNLSASRPQDRQFILSSKKLLLSDSGFYLCAVGRGGGMNEQYFGPGTRLTVT.

The chain employs TRBV6-1 and TRBJ2-6, with D possibly matching TRBD2 (6 bases). The ends were cut back, 3 bases at V and 0 bases at J, with 9 bases in the middle. The CDR3 has 16 amino acids. CDR1 is MNHNS, CDR2 SASEGT, per germline. The CDR3 coding sequence is TGTGCCAGCAGTGATTTCGGGGGCTCTGGGGCCAACGTCCTGACTTTC. It codes for CASSDFGGSGANVLTF.

V and J are TRBV5-1 and TRBJ2-5, with 10 bases fitting TRBD2. CDR3 length: 15 amino acids. With V trimmed by 3 bases and J by 3 bases, 5 bases remained unmatched. Germline V CDR1 and CDR2: SGHRS, YFSETQ. CDR3 amino acids: CASSSEGTSEETQYF. The DNA of the CDR3 is TGCGCCAGCAGCTCGGAGGGGACTAGCGAAGAGACCCAGTACTTC.

This clone was detected only a few times. The chain employs TRBV4-1 and TRBJ2-2, with 7 bases matching TRBD1. CDR3 length: 15 residues. The V gene end was trimmed by 4 bases and the J gene end by 6 bases; junction bases not matched to a gene: 8. Germline-derived CDR1 and CDR2 are MGHRA and YSYEKL. CDR3 loop: CASSLDHRGSGELFF. DNA of the CDR3: TGCGCCAGCAGCCTAGACCACAGGGGATCCGGGGAGCTGTTTTTT.

The chain joins TRBV28 to TRBJ2-1; D gene uncertain. The germline V and J ends were trimmed by 6 bases and 0 bases, with 12 bases remaining between them. The V gene's germline CDR1 is MDHEN and CDR2 SYDVKM. This CDR3 has 15 residues. CDR3 loop: CASSVLVNSYNEQFF. For the CDR3, the DNA is TGTGCCAGCAGCGTTTTAGTCAACTCCTACAATGAGCAGTTCTTC. The variable domain in full, completed from reference TRBV28 and TRBJ2-1, reads DVKVTQSSRYLVKRTGEKVFLECVQDMDHENMFWYRQDPGLGLRLIYFSYDVKMKEKGDIPEGYSVSREKKERFSLILESASTNQTSMYLCASSVLVNSYNEQFFGPGTRLTVL.

The chain combines TRBV18 with TRBJ1-3; D uncertain. V shed 3 bases and J shed 4 bases, with 10 bases lying between them. The CDR3 covers 14 residues. Germline lookup yields CDR1 KGHSH and CDR2 LQKENI. The CDR3 region has the DNA TGTGCCAGCTCACCCGAGAGGGCAGGAAACACCATATATTTT. Encoded protein: CASSPERAGNTIYF.

As concerns this clone: The sample has other DNA sequences that encode this CDR3 too. This chain uses TRBV4-1 with TRBJ2-7, with TRBD2 matching 11 bases. Germline V gene lookup returns CDR1 MGHRA and CDR2 YSYEKL. The CDR3 extends over 15 amino acids. V lost 1 base to trimming and J lost 4 bases; unmatched junction nucleotides: 3. CDR3 sequence reads: CASSQGLAGGYEQYF. CDR3 nucleotides: TGCGCCAGCAGCCAAGGCCTAGCGGGGGGTTACGAGCAGTACTTC.

The chain joins TRBV28 to TRBJ1-6; TRBD1 might be the D (6 bases). This CDR3 region has 14 residues. Trimming stripped 10 bases from V and 10 bases from J, with 20 bases between. Germline V lookup: CDR1 MDHEN, CDR2 SYDVKM. As DNA, the CDR3 is TGTGCCACCTTGGTGGGGGGGGCAAGATCACCCCTCCACTTT. This encodes CATLVGGARSPLHF.

The CDR3: CASSFVAGQAADTQYF. The CDR3 DNA follows: TGTGCCAGCAGCTTCGTGGCGGGACAGGCCGCAGATACGCAGTATTTT. The gene calls are TRBV9 and TRBJ2-3; 8 bases line up with TRBD1. Looked up from germline, CDR1 is SGDLS and CDR2 is YYNGEE. The V and J ends lost 4 bases and 4 bases, in that order; junction bases with no gene match: 11. This CDR3 has 16 residues.

This clone was observed a handful of times. The chain recombines TRBV3-1 (or the pseudogene TRBV3-2) with TRBJ2-7, with D perhaps matching TRBD2 (5 bases). This CDR3 has 16 amino acids. The germline V and J ends were trimmed by 2 bases and 2 bases, with 16 bases remaining between them. Germline values: CDR1 LGHDT, CDR2 YNNKEL (reference sequence). The CDR3 loop reads CASSQRPGLGTYEQYF. The CDR3 DNA follows: TGTGCCAGCAGCCAACGTCCGGGGTTGGGGACCTACGAGCAGTACTTC.

About this clone: Other DNA sequences in this sample translate to the same CDR3. The gene calls are TRBV5-8 and TRBJ2-7, with 9 bases identical to TRBD2. Germline V lookup: CDR1 SGHTS, CDR2 YDEGEE. Losses at the gene ends were 1 base for V and 6 bases for J; bases not matched to a gene: 8. This CDR3 is built from 15 residues. The CDR3 loop is CASSLYAGGPGEQYF. CDR3 DNA: TGTGCCAGCAGCTTGTATGCGGGAGGGCCGGGCGAGCAGTACTTC.

The chain uses TRBV20-1 and TRBJ2-3; no clear D gene. Trimming cost V 3 bases and J 5 bases, with 15 bases left between them. This CDR3 is 14 amino acids long. CDR1 is DFQATT and CDR2 is SNEGSKA in the germline V gene (reference sequence). CDR3 sequence reads: CSASISATGDTQYF. The CDR3 region has the DNA TGCAGTGCTAGTATCAGCGCCACGGGAGATACGCAGTATTTT.

V and J are TRBV9 and TRBJ2-7; 7 nucleotides align to TRBD2. Germline assignment: CDR1 SGDLS and CDR2 YYNGEE. V was clipped by 1 base and J by 2 bases; unmatched bases: 6. This CDR3 comprises 15 residues. CDR3 sequence reads: CASSVTPGGPYEQYF. DNA of the CDR3: TGTGCCAGCAGCGTAACTCCGGGAGGACCCTACGAGCAGTACTTC.

V is TRBV18 and J is TRBJ2-1, with TRBD2 identical over 9 bases. Trimming cost V 0 bases and J 6 bases; bases outside gene matches: 3. The CDR3 is 15 residues long. Germline V gene lookup returns CDR1 KGHSH and CDR2 LQKENI. Here the CDR3 DNA reads TGTGCCAGCTCACCACCTAGCGGGAGCCCCAATGAGCAGTTCTTC. Amino acids: CASSPPSGSPNEQFF.

The chain links TRBV2 to TRBJ1-6, with TRBD1 matching 8 bases. Unmatched junction bases numbered 14, after V lost 6 bases and J lost 7 bases. Germline V lookup: CDR1 SNHLY, CDR2 FYNNEI. CDR3 length equals 17 residues. For the CDR3, the DNA is TGTGCCAGCAGGAAACATGAAGCCGGGACAGGCAATTCACCCCTCCACTTT. It yields the protein CASRKHEAGTGNSPLHF. Variable domain in full (rest from reference TRBV2 and TRBJ1-6): EPEVTQTPSHQVTQMGQEVILRCVPISNHLYFYWYRQILGQKVEFLVSFYNNEISEKSEIFDDQFSVERPDGSNFTLKIRSTKLEDSAMYFCASRKHEAGTGNSPLHFGNGTRLTVT.

Points on this clone: The same CDR3 is also encoded by other DNA sequences in this sample. This chain's CDR3 is CASSLGGTGLSYEQYF. CDR3 DNA sequence: TGCGCCAGCAGCTTGGGAGGGACAGGCCTTTCCTACGAGCAGTACTTC. J is TRBJ2-7 and V is TRBV5-1; 8 bases line up with TRBD1. Germline V gene lookup returns CDR1 SGHRS and CDR2 YFSETQ. The CDR3 totals 16 residues. The junction had 6 bases not matched to a gene; V was cut back by 0 bases and J by 1 base.